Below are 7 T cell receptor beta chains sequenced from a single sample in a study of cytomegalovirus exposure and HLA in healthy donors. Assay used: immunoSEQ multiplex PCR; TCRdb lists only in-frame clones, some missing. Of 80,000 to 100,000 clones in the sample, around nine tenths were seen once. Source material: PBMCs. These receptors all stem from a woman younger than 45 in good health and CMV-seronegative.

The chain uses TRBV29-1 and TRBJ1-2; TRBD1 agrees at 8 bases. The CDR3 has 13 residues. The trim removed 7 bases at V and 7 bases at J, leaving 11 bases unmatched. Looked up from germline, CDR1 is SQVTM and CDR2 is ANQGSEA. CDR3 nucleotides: TGCAGCGCGGGCCCAGGGGGCGGGCGTGGCTACACCTTC. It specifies CSAGPGGGRGYTF.

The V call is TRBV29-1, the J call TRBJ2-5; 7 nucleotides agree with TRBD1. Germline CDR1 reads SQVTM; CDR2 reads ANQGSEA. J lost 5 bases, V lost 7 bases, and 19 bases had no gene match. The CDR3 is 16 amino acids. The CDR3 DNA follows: TGCAGCGCTCGACAGGGTTCGGGCTGGGGGACGGAGACCCAGTACTTC. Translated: CSARQGSGWGTETQYF.

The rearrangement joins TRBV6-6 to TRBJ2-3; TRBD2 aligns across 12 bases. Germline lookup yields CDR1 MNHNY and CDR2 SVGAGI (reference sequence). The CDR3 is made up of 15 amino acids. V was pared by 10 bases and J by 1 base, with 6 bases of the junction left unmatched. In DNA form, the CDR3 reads TGTGCCACACAGCGACTAGCGGGGGGCACAGATACGCAGTATTTT. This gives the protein CATQRLAGGTDTQYF.

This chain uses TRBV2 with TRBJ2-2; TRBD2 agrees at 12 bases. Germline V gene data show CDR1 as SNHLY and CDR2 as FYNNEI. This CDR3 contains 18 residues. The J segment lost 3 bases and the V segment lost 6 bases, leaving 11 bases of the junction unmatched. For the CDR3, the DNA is TGTGCCAGCAGCCAACCACTAGCGGGGGGTATGGACACCGGGGAGCTGTTTTTT. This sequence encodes CASSQPLAGGMDTGELFF.

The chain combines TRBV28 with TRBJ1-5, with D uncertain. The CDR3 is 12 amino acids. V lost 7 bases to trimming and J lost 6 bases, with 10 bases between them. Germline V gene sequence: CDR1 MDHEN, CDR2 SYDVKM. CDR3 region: CASTAAFQPQHF. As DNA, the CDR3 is TGTGCCAGCACCGCCGCGTTTCAGCCCCAGCATTTT.

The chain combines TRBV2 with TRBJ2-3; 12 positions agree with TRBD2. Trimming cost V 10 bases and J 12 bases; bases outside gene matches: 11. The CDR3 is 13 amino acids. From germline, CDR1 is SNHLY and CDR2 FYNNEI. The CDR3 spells CATQWTSGTIQYF. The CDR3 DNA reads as TGTGCCACCCAGTGGACTAGCGGGACCATTCAGTATTTT.

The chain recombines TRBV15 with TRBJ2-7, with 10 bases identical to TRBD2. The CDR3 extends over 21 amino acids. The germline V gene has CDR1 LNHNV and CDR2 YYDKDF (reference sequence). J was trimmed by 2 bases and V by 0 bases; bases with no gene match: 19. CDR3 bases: TGTGCCACCAGCAGAGATCCTATACTATCTCGAAGGACTAGCGGAACCTACGAGCAGTACTTC. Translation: CATSRDPILSRRTSGTYEQYF.